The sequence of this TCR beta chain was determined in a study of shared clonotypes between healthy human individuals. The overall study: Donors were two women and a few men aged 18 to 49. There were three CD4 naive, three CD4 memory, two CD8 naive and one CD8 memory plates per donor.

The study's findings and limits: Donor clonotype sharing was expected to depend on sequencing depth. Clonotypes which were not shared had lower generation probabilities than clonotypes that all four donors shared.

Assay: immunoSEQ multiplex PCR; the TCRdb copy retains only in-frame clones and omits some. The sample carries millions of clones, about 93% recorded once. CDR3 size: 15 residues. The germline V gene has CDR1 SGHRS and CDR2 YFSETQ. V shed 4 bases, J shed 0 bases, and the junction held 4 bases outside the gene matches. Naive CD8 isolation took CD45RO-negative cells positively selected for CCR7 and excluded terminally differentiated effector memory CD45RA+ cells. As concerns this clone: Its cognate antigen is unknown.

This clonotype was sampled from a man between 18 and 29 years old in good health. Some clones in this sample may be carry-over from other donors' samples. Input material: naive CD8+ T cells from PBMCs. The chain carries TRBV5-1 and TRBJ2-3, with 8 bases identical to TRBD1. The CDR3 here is CASSHRQGSTDTQYF. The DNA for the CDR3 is TGCGCCAGCAGCCACCGACAGGGGAGCACAGATACGCAGTATTTT.